This T cell receptor (beta chain) emerged from a study of T cell responses to AZD1222 COVID-19 vaccine. Overall study results and limits: Repertoires were sampled only after the peak T cell response. Seropositive at baseline were only six AZD1222 recipients.

Worth noting for this clone: The antigen is undetermined.

Germline V gene sequence: CDR1 MDHEN, CDR2 SYDVKM. The CDR3 contains 15 residues. Unmatched junction bases numbered 6, after V lost 4 bases and J lost 3 bases. Profiling relied on immunoSEQ multiplex PCR, and the TCRdb table lists in-frame clones only, not all of them. The sample records 20,000 to 30,000 clones, around 87% being singletons. V is TRBV28 and J is TRBJ2-7; 10 positions agree with TRBD1. The receptor was isolated from an adult who received the AZD1222 COVID-19 vaccine. The starting material was peripheral blood, obtained 28 days after the second AZD1222 dose. CDR3 bases: TGTGCCAGCAGTTCACCGGGACAGGGGTTCTACGAGCAGTACTTC. It yields the protein CASSSPGQGFYEQYF.